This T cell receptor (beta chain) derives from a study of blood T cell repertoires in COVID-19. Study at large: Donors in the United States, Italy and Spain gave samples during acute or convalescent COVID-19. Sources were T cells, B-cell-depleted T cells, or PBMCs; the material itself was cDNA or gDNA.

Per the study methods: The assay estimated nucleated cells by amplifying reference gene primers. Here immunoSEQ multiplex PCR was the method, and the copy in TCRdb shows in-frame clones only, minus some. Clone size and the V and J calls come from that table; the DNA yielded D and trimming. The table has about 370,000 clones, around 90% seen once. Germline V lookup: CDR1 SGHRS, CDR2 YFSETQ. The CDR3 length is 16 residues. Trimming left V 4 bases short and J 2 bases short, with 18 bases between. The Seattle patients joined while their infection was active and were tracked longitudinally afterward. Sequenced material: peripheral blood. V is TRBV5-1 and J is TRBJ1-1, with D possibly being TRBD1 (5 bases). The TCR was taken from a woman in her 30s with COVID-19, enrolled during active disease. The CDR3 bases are TGCGCCAGCAGCACCTTCGCAGGGCTAGGTAACACTGAAGCTTTCTTT. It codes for CASSTFAGLGNTEAFF.